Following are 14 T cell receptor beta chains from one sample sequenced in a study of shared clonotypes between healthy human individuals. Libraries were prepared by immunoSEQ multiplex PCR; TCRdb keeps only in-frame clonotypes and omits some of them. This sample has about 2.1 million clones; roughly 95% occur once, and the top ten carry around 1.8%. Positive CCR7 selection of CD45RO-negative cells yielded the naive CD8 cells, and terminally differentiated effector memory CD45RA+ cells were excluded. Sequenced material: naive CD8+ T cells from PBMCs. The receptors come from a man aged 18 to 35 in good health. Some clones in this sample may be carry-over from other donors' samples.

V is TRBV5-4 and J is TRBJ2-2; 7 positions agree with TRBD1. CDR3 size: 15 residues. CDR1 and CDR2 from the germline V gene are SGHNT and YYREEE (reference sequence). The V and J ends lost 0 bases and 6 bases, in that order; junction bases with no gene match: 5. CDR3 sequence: CASSLGQGGPGELFF. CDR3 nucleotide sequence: TGTGCCAGCAGCTTGGGACAGGGTGGTCCCGGGGAGCTGTTTTTT.

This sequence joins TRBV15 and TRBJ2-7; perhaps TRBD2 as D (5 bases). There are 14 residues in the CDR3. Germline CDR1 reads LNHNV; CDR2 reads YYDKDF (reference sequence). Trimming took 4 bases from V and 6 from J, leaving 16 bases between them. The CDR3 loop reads CATSNVGGSLEQYF. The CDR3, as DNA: TGTGCCACCAGCAACGTCGGAGGAAGTCTCGAGCAGTACTTC.

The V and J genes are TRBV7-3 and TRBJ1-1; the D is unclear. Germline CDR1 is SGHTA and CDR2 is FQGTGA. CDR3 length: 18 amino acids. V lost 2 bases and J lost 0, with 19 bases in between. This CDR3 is CASSLWRPGAFMNTEAFF. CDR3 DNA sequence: TGTGCCAGCAGCTTATGGAGGCCAGGAGCATTCATGAACACTGAAGCTTTCTTT.

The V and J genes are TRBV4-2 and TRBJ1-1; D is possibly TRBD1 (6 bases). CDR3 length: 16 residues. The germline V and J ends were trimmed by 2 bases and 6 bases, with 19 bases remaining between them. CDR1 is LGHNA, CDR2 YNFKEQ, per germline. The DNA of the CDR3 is TGTGCCAGCAGCCAATACGCCTCAGGGGTCGGGGCTGAAGCTTTCTTT. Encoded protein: CASSQYASGVGAEAFF.

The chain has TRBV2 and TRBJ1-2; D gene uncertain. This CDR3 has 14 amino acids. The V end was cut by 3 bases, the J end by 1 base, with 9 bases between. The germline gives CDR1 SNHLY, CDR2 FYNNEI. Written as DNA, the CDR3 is TGTGCCAGCAGTGACTGGCAGTATAACTATGGCTACACCTTC. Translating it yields CASSDWQYNYGYTF. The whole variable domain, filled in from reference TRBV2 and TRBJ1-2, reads EPEVTQTPSHQVTQMGQEVILRCVPISNHLYFYWYRQILGQKVEFLVSFYNNEISEKSEIFDDQFSVERPDGSNFTLKIRSTKLEDSAMYFCASSDWQYNYGYTFGSGTRLTVV.

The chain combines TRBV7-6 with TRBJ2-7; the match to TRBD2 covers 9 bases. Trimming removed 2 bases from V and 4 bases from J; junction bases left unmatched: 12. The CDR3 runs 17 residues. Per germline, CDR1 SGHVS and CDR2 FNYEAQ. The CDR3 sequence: CASSLFSEAGGSYEQYF. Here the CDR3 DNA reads TGTGCCAGCAGCTTATTCTCTGAGGCGGGGGGGAGTTACGAGCAGTACTTC. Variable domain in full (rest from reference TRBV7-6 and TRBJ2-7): GAGVSQSPRYKVTKRGQDVALRCDPISGHVSLYWYRQALGQGPEFLTYFNYEAQQDKSGLPNDRFSAERPEGSISTLTIQRTEQRDSAMYRCASSLFSEAGGSYEQYFGPGTRLTVT.

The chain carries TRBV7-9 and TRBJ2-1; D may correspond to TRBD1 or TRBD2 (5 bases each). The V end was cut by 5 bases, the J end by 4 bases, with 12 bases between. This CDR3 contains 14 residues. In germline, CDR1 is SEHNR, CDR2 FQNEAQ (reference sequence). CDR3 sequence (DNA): TGTGCCAGCAGCCCCCAGGGACCGTACAATGAGCAGTTCTTC. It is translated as CASSPQGPYNEQFF.

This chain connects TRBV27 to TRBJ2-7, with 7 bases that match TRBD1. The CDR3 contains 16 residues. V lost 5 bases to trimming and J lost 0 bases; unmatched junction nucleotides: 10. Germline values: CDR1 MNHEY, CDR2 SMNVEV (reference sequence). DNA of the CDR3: TGTGCCAGCAGTGTCGACAGGGAACAGGACTCCTACGAGCAGTACTTC. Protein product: CASSVDREQDSYEQYF.

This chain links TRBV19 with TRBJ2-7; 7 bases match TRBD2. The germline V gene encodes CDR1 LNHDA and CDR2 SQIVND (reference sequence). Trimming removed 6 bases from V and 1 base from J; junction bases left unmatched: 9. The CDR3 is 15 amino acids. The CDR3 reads CASSHRSAGSYEQYF. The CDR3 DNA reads TGTGCCAGTAGCCACAGGTCAGCGGGGTCCTACGAGCAGTACTTC.

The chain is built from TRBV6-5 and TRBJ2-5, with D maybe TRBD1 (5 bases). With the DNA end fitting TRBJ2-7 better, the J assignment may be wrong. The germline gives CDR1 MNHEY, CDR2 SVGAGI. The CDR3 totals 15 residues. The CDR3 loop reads CASSYSAAGYDEQYF. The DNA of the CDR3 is TGTGCCAGCAGTTACTCAGCCGCAGGGTATGACGAGCAGTACTTC.

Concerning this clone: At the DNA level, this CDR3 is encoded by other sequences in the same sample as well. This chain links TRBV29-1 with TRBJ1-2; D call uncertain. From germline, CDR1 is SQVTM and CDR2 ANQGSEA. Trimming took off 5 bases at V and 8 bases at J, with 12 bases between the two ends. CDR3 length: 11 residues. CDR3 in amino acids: CSVWEDRGYTF. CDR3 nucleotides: TGCAGCGTTTGGGAGGATCGCGGCTACACCTTC.

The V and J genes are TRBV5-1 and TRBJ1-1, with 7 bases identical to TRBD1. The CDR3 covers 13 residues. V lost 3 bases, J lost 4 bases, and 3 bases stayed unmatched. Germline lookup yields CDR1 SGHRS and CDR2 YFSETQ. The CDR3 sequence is CASSYRGGTEAFF. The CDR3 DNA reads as TGCGCCAGCAGCTACAGGGGAGGCACTGAAGCTTTCTTT.

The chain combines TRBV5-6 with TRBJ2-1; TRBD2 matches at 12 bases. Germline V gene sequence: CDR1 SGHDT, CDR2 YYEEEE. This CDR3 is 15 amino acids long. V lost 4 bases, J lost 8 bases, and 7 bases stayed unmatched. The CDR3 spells CASSPLAGGQDEQFF. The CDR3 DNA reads TGTGCCAGCAGCCCCCTAGCGGGAGGGCAAGATGAGCAGTTCTTC.

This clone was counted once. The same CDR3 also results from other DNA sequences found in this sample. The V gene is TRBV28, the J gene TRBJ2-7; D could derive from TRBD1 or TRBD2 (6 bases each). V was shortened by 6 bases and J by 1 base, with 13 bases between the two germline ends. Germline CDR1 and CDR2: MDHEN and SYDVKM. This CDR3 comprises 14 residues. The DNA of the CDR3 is TGTGCCAGCAGAGAGACAGGAGGGTCCTACGAGCAGTACTTC. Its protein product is CASRETGGSYEQYF. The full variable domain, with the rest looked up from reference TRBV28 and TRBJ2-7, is DVKVTQSSRYLVKRTGEKVFLECVQDMDHENMFWYRQDPGLGLRLIYFSYDVKMKEKGDIPEGYSVSREKKERFSLILESASTNQTSMYLCASRETGGSYEQYFGPGTRLTVT.